The 29 T cell receptor beta chains below were found in one sample sequenced in a study of regulatory T cells in long-lasting Graves disease. This sample's time point: newly diagnosed GD, antithyroid drugs for less than 3 months. PBMC RNA served as the TCR library source. Assembly of TCR beta libraries relied on iRepertoire HTBI primers together with Arm-PCR of CDR3 regions. TCRdb reprocessed the multiplex PCR reads via MiXCR and lists one record per CDR3 protein. This table has approximately 480,000 distinct CDR3 sequences, roughly 15% appearing once. Another study also made use of these data, one on T cells in Graves' hyperthyroidism and ophthalmopathy.

The specimen was peripheral blood mononuclear cells (PBMCs), collected at new diagnosis, from a patient treated with antithyroid drugs. These receptors were obtained from a middle-aged man with Graves disease.

This clonotype has ten or more counts. The genes are TRBV20-1 and TRBJ2-1; tentatively, D is TRBD1 or TRBD2 (5 bases each). The CDR3 is 13 amino acids. Germline CDR1 reads DFQATT; CDR2 reads SNEGSKA (reference sequence). Trimming removed 6 bases from V and 1 base from J, with 10 bases in between. CDR3 nucleotides: TGCAGTGCCGGGACGGGATCCTACAATGAGCAGTTCTTC. As protein: CSAGTGSYNEQFF.

This clonotype appeared a few times. The chain couples TRBV5-1 to TRBJ2-7; D gene uncertain. Germline CDR1 SGHRS, CDR2 YFSETQ. V lost 1 base, J lost 1 base, and 9 bases lay in between. The CDR3 has 14 amino acids. CDR3 bases: TGCGCCAGCAGCTTGAATGCAGTATCCTACGAGCAGTACTTC. As protein: CASSLNAVSYEQYF.

The V call is TRBV10-1, the J call TRBJ2-2; D could derive from TRBD1 or TRBD2 (6 bases each). From germline, CDR1 is WNHNN and CDR2 SYGVQD (reference sequence). The CDR3 loop spans 14 amino acids. The V end was cut by 4 bases, the J end by 4 bases, with 10 bases between. The CDR3 coding sequence is TGCGCCAGCAGTGGACAGGAGGGCACCGGGGAGCTGTTTTTT. It encodes CASSGQEGTGELFF.

This clonotype has only a few counts. V usage is TRBV9 and J usage is TRBJ2-7, with a tentative D call TRBD2 (7 bases). The CDR3 runs to 14 residues. Trimming removed 4 bases from V and 7 bases from J, with 18 bases in between. Germline CDR1 SGDLS, CDR2 YYNGEE. This CDR3 is CASSTDRGAGEQYF. In DNA, the CDR3 is TGTGCCAGCAGCACAGACCGGGGGGCGGGTGAGCAGTACTTC.

The chain employs TRBV5-1 and TRBJ1-5; D remains ambiguous. V lost 5 bases and J 0 bases, leaving 6 bases between the germline ends. This CDR3 spans 13 amino acids. Germline CDR1 is SGHRS and CDR2 is YFSETQ. The CDR3 loop is CASRLYSNQPQHF. The CDR3 bases are TGCGCCAGCAGACTTTATAGCAATCAGCCCCAGCATTTT.

This clonotype was detected many times. The chain combines TRBV3-1 with TRBJ2-7; D could derive from TRBD1 or TRBD2 (5 bases each). Germline V gives CDR1 LGHDT, CDR2 YNNKEL (reference sequence). The CDR3 covers 16 residues. Trimming took 1 base from V and 6 from J, leaving 19 bases between them. DNA for the CDR3: TGTGCCAGCAGCCAAGGTCTCCGGGGCCTAAGCCTCGAGCAGTACTTC. Its translation is CASSQGLRGLSLEQYF.

This clonotype was counted at least ten times. The rearrangement uses TRBV2 and TRBJ1-2; unclear D gene. Germline V lookup: CDR1 SNHLY, CDR2 FYNNEI. Trimming left V 2 bases short and J 8 bases short, with 21 bases between. The CDR3 contains 16 residues. CDR3 in DNA: TGTGCCAGCAGTGAATCGTCGGCAGGATTATCGGGAGGCTACACCTTC. This encodes CASSESSAGLSGGYTF.

There are a few counts of this clonotype. The V gene is TRBV3-1, the J gene TRBJ2-1, with unresolved D. Deletions cut 1 base from V and 9 bases from J, with 7 bases between. CDR3 length equals 12 residues. Germline CDR1 LGHDT, CDR2 YNNKEL (reference sequence). CDR3 region: CASSQGMLEQFF. The CDR3 region has the DNA TGTGCCAGCAGCCAAGGCATGCTTGAGCAGTTCTTC.

The genes are TRBV11-3 and TRBJ2-3, with D perhaps being TRBD1 or TRBD2 (5 bases each). Deletions cut 5 bases from V and 4 bases from J, with 16 bases between. The CDR3 is 15 residues long. Germline V gene sequence: CDR1 SGHNT, CDR2 YENEEA. This CDR3 reads CASSQRGVASDTQYF. The DNA of the CDR3 is TGTGCCAGCAGCCAACGAGGGGTAGCGTCAGATACGCAGTATTTT. Supplemented by reference TRBV11-3 and TRBJ2-3, the full variable domain reads EAGVVQSPRYKIIEKKQPVAFWCNPISGHNTLYWYLQNLGQGPELLIRYENEEAVDDSQLPKDRFSAERLKGVDSTLKIQPAELGDSAVYLCASSQRGVASDTQYFGPGTRLTVL.

This clonotype occurred a few times. The chain carries TRBV27 and TRBJ2-7; D is unclear. CDR3 length: 13 amino acids. Trimming shortened V by 6 bases and J by 6 bases, and 15 bases separated the two germline ends. Germline values: CDR1 MNHEY, CDR2 SMNVEV (reference sequence). The CDR3 loop is CASSRWGVGEQYF. CDR3 in DNA: TGTGCCAGCAGCCGTTGGGGTGTCGGCGAGCAGTACTTC.

The chain links TRBV5-4 to TRBJ1-1; weak D call: TRBD1 (5 bases). The CDR3 has 14 amino acids. V was clipped by 4 bases and J by 4 bases, with 14 bases between them. Germline-derived CDR1 and CDR2 are SGHNT and YYREEE (reference sequence). In nucleotides, the CDR3 is TGTGCCAGCAGCCATACCCTGGGGGGCACTGAAGCTTTCTTT. Protein product: CASSHTLGGTEAFF.

On this clonotype itself: A far more abundant clone sits one base away, making this likely a read error. This chain connects TRBV28 to TRBJ2-1, with D maybe TRBD2 (5 bases). This CDR3 has 15 amino acids. The V and J ends lost 5 bases and 10 bases respectively, with 21 bases between them. CDR1 and CDR2 (germline): MDHEN, SYDVKM. CDR3 residues: CASSAPGRLSYEQFF. The CDR3 DNA reads TGTGCCAGCAGTGCCCCGGGGAGATTATCCTACGAGCAGTTCTTC.

The sample holds a few counts of this clonotype. A much bigger clone sits one base away, suggesting this may be a read error. The chain joins TRBV11-2 to TRBJ2-4; tentative D call: TRBD2 (7 bases). The CDR3 length is 13 residues. V was cut by 5 bases and J by 9 bases, with 14 bases left in between. CDR1 and CDR2 (germline): SGHAT, FQNNGV. DNA of the CDR3: TGTGCCAGCAGCCATGGAGGGGGGGCCATTCAGTACTTC. Translation: CASSHGGGAIQYF.

This clonotype was counted only a few times. The chain couples TRBV7-3 to TRBJ2-2; D call uncertain. Germline-derived CDR1 and CDR2 are SGHTA and FQGTGA. V was shortened by 4 bases and J by 1 base, with 16 bases between the two germline ends. The CDR3 totals 17 residues. CDR3: CASSSSKTGLNTGELFF. Written as DNA, the CDR3 is TGTGCCAGCAGCTCCTCTAAGACCGGGCTGAACACCGGGGAGCTGTTTTTT.

This clonotype occurred many times. This chain connects TRBV24-1 to TRBJ1-1; 7 bases agree with TRBD1. V gave up 5 bases and J gave up 1 base; unmatched junction bases: 3. CDR3 length: 14 residues. CDR1 and CDR2 from the germline V gene are KGHDR and SFDVKD. CDR3 sequence (DNA): TGTGCCACCAGTGGTGAGGGGGCGAACACTGAAGCTTTCTTT. As protein: CATSGEGANTEAFF.

The table lists this clonotype with a few counts. This sequence joins TRBV6-1 and TRBJ1-1; the D is unclear. CDR1 MNHNS and CDR2 SASEGT come from the germline V gene. The CDR3 contains 11 residues. Trimming removed 7 bases from V and 6 bases from J, with 9 bases in between. The CDR3 here is CASKLLPEAFF. The CDR3 DNA follows: TGTGCCAGCAAGTTACTCCCTGAAGCTTTCTTT.

In this sample, this clonotype turned up a few times. The gene calls are TRBV29-1 and TRBJ2-7; D tentatively reads TRBD1 or TRBD2 (6 bases each). The CDR3 runs to 11 residues. Germline CDR1 SQVTM, CDR2 ANQGSEA. With 7 bases removed from V and 5 bases from J, the gap between germline ends came to 12 bases. In DNA form, the CDR3 reads TGCAGCGGGGGGGCAGGGAACGAGCAGTACTTC. Its translation is CSGGAGNEQYF.

This clonotype was counted at least ten times. The rearrangement uses TRBV6-2 or TRBV6-3 and TRBJ2-7; no clear D gene. The CDR3 extends over 12 amino acids. Per germline, CDR1 MNHEY and CDR2 SVGEGT. Trimming took off 3 bases at V and 3 bases at J, with 6 bases between the two ends. The CDR3 DNA reads TGTGCCAGCAGTTATTCGCACTACGAGCAGTACTTC. Residues: CASSYSHYEQYF.

The sample holds many counts of this clonotype. CDR3 coding DNA: TGTGCCAGCATCACAGGGCTAGCGGGAGGAGGGACCCAGTACTTC. This translates into CASITGLAGGGTQYF. The chain has TRBV28 and TRBJ2-5; 11 bases are a match to TRBD2. With 7 bases clipped from V and 7 bases from J, the junction kept 11 bases outside the gene matches. Germline V gene data show CDR1 as MDHEN and CDR2 as SYDVKM. This CDR3 is built from 15 residues. Using reference TRBV28 and TRBJ2-5 for the parts outside the CDR3, the full variable domain is DVKVTQSSRYLVKRTGEKVFLECVQDMDHENMFWYRQDPGLGLRLIYFSYDVKMKEKGDIPEGYSVSREKKERFSLILESASTNQTSMYLCASITGLAGGGTQYFGPGTRLLVL.

This clonotype was seen only a few times. The chain links TRBV5-1 to TRBJ1-6; no firm D call. V dropped 0 bases and J dropped 10 bases, with 8 bases sitting between them. The CDR3 runs to 13 residues. Germline CDR1 is SGHRS and CDR2 is YFSETQ. As DNA, the CDR3 is TGCGCCAGCAGCTTGGGTATGAACTCACCCCTCCACTTT. Translated, it gives CASSLGMNSPLHF.

A note on this clonotype: This likely traces to a read error, being one base from a far larger clone. The chain joins TRBV2 to TRBJ2-3; D gene uncertain. Per germline, CDR1 SNHLY and CDR2 FYNNEI. The CDR3 contains 14 residues. Trimming stripped 6 bases from V and 4 bases from J, with 14 bases between. The DNA of the CDR3 is TGTGCCAGCAGCCGGGCTCACCCCGCAGATACGCAGTATTTT. Translation gives CASSRAHPADTQYF.

Details on this clonotype: This probably arose from a read error, given a far larger clone one base away. This chain links TRBV14 with TRBJ2-4; no clear D gene. The germline V gene encodes CDR1 SGHDN and CDR2 FVKESK. The V and J ends lost 3 bases and 13 bases respectively, with 16 bases between them. The CDR3 contains 13 residues. The CDR3 DNA sequence: TGTGCCAGCAGCCATCTAAATTACAATGAGCAGTACTTC. Translating it yields CASSHLNYNEQYF.

In this sample, this clonotype turned up many times. This chain connects TRBV7-9 to TRBJ2-1; D possibly corresponds to TRBD1 (6 bases). The ends were cut back, 5 bases at V and 1 base at J, with 15 bases in the middle. CDR1 SEHNR and CDR2 FQNEAQ come from the germline V gene (reference sequence). The CDR3 totals 16 residues. In DNA, the CDR3 is TGTGCCAGCAGCCACGAAACTAGGGGGTCCTACAATGAGCAGTTCTTC. The encoded protein is CASSHETRGSYNEQFF.

This clonotype was observed a few times. The chain is built from TRBV18 and TRBJ2-2; 13 bases match TRBD2. The CDR3 is 18 amino acids. Germline CDR1 reads KGHSH; CDR2 reads LQKENI. The J segment lost 3 bases and the V segment lost 1 base, leaving 5 bases of the junction unmatched. The chain's CDR3 is CASSPRLAGGRDTGELFF. In DNA, the CDR3 is TGTGCCAGCTCACCACGACTAGCGGGAGGCCGTGACACCGGGGAGCTGTTTTTT.

This clonotype was seen ten or more times. V is TRBV20-1 and J is TRBJ1-1; perhaps TRBD1 as D (5 bases). Trimming cost V 3 bases and J 4 bases, with 15 bases left between them. The V gene's germline CDR1 is DFQATT and CDR2 SNEGSKA (reference sequence). CDR3 length: 14 residues. The CDR3 loop reads CSARAGTRRTEAFF. The CDR3, as DNA: TGCAGTGCTAGGGCGGGGACCAGACGCACTGAAGCTTTCTTT.

This clonotype occurred many times. The rearrangement joins TRBV7-6 to TRBJ1-4, with a tentative D call TRBD1 (5 bases). The ends were cut back, 5 bases at V and 0 bases at J, with 13 bases in the middle. The CDR3 is 16 amino acids. CDR1 and CDR2 (germline): SGHVS, FNYEAQ. The chain's CDR3 is CASSRGRRATNEKLFF. The CDR3 region has the DNA TGTGCCAGCAGCAGGGGACGGAGAGCAACTAATGAAAAACTGTTTTTT.

This clonotype showed up many times. The DNA for the CDR3 is TGTGCCAGCAGCAGCAACCAGGGGCTCGGCTCCTACAATGAGCAGTTCTTC. Its translation is CASSSNQGLGSYNEQFF. The chain uses TRBV11-2 and TRBJ2-1; TRBD1 might be the D (6 bases). Trimming removed 5 bases from V and 0 bases from J, with 17 bases in between. The V gene's germline CDR1 is SGHAT and CDR2 FQNNGV. The CDR3 sequence is 17 residues long. Full variable domain (outside the CDR3, taken from reference TRBV11-2 and TRBJ2-1): EAGVAQSPRYKIIEKRQSVAFWCNPISGHATLYWYQQILGQGPKLLIQFQNNGVVDDSQLPKDRFSAERLKGVDSTLKIQPAKLEDSAVYLCASSSNQGLGSYNEQFFGPGTRLTVL.

The table lists this clonotype with many counts. A clone one base away is much larger, so this may be a read error. This sequence joins TRBV11-2 and TRBJ2-5, with D maybe TRBD1 (6 bases). Germline loops: CDR1 SGHAT, CDR2 FQNNGV. The CDR3 has 14 amino acids. The V and J ends lost 5 bases and 4 bases respectively, with 14 bases between them. The CDR3 sequence is CASSPQGWGETQYF. CDR3 DNA sequence: TGTGCCAGCAGCCCGCAGGGGTGGGGAGAGACCCAGTACTTC.

This chain links TRBV7-2 with TRBJ1-1; maybe TRBD1 (5 bases). V was pared by 4 bases and J by 7 bases, with 10 bases between. Germline CDR1 reads SGHTA; CDR2 reads FQGNSA. The CDR3 is 12 residues long. CDR3 amino acids: CASSSATVEAFF. CDR3 nucleotide sequence: TGTGCCAGCAGCTCAGCGACAGTTGAAGCTTTCTTT.